This T cell receptor (beta chain) was identified in a study of PD-1 blockade in classical Hodgkin lymphoma. This CDR3 spans 16 amino acids. CDR1 is SGHRS, CDR2 YFSETQ, per germline. Trimming cost V 4 bases and J 3 bases, with 16 bases left between them. Time point defined: cycle 4 day 1 (C4D1), after 6 weeks of nivolumab. Brentuximab vedotin exposure varied, and every patient relapsed after autologous stem cell transplantation. The repertoire was sequenced with immunoSEQ multiplex PCR; TCRdb's copy has only in-frame clones and lacks some. The sample lists around 100,000 clones, about nine tenths occurring once. Regarding this clone: Its cognate antigen is unknown.

Notes on the study in general: Possible causes of repertoire differences, disease activity or prior therapy, remain undefined. Baseline TCR diversity was reportedly lower in newly diagnosed patients than healthy donors.

The chain joins TRBV5-1 to TRBJ2-2, with D possibly being TRBD1 (6 bases). The source was peripheral blood mononuclear cells (PBMCs), collected before the fourth cycle of nivolumab. This TCR derives from a human donor with classical Hodgkin lymphoma. CDR3 nucleotides: TGCGCCAGCAGCAACACCGGGACATACGACACCGGGGAGCTGTTTTTT. Translating it yields CASSNTGTYDTGELFF. Full variable domain (missing parts from reference TRBV5-1 and TRBJ2-2): KAGVTQTPRYLIKTRGQQVTLSCSPISGHRSVSWYQQTPGQGLQFLFEYFSETQRNKGNFPGRFSGRQFSNSRSEMNVSTLELGDSALYLCASSNTGTYDTGELFFGEGSRLTVL.